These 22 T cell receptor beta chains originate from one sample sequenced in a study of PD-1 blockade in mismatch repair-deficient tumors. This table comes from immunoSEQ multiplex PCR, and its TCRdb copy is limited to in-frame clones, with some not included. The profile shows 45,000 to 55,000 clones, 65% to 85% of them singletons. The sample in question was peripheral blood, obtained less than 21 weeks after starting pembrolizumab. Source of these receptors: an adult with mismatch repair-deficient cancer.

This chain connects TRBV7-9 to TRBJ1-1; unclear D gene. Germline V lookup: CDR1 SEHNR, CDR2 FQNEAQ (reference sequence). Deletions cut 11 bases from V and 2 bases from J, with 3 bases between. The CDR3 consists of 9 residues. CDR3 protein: CALNTEAFF. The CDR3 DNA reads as TGTGCCCTCAACACTGAAGCTTTCTTT.

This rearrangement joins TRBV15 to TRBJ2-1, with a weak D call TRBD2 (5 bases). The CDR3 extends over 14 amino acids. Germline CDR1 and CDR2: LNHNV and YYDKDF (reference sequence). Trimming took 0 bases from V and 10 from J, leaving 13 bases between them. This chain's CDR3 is CATSRDRGSAEQFF. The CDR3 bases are TGTGCCACCAGCAGAGACAGAGGGTCGGCCGAGCAGTTCTTC. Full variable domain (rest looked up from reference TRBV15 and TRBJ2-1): DAMVIQNPRYQVTQFGKPVTLSCSQTLNHNVMYWYQQKSSQAPKLLFHYYDKDFNNEADTPDNFQSRRPNTSFCFLDIRSPGLGDTAMYLCATSRDRGSAEQFFGPGTRLTVL.

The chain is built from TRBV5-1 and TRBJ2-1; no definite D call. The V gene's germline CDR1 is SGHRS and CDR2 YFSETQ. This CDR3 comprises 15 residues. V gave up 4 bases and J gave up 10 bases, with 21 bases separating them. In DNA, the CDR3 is TGCGCCAGCAGCGTGGGAAACTCCAACATCGTGGAGCAGTTCTTC. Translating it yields CASSVGNSNIVEQFF. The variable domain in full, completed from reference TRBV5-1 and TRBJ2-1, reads KAGVTQTPRYLIKTRGQQVTLSCSPISGHRSVSWYQQTPGQGLQFLFEYFSETQRNKGNFPGRFSGRQFSNSRSEMNVSTLELGDSALYLCASSVGNSNIVEQFFGPGTRLTVL.

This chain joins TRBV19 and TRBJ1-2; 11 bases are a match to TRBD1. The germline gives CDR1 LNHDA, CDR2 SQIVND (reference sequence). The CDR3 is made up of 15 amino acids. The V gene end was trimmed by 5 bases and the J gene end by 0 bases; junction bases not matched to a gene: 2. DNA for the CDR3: TGTGCCAGTAGTGGGACAGGGGGTTCTAACTATGGCTACACCTTC. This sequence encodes CASSGTGGSNYGYTF.

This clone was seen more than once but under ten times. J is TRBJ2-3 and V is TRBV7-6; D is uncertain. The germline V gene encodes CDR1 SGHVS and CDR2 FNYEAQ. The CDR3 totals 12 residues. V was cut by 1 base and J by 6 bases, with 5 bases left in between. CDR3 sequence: CASSLDVDTQYF. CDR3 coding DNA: TGTGCCAGCAGCTTAGATGTGGATACGCAGTATTTT.

The CDR3 reads CASSLGGVGSDTQYF. For the CDR3, the DNA is TGTGCCAGCAGCTTGGGGGGAGTAGGGTCAGATACGCAGTATTTT. This chain connects TRBV5-4 to TRBJ2-3, with D maybe TRBD2 (5 bases). The CDR3 loop spans 15 amino acids. V lost 0 bases, J lost 4 bases, and 12 bases lay in between. Germline V CDR1 and CDR2: SGHNT, YYREEE (reference sequence).

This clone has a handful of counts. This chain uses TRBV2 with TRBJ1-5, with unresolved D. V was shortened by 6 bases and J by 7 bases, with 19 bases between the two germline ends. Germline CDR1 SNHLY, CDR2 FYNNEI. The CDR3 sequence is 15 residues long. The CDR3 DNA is TGTGCCAGCAGCGCTGACGGATTACTCGGGCAGCCCCAGCATTTT. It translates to CASSADGLLGQPQHF.

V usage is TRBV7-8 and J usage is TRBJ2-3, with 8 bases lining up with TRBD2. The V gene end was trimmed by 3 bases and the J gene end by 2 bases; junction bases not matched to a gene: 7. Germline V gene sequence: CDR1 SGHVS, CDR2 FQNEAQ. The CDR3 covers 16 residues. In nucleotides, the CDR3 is TGTGCCAGCAGCTTCATGGGCGGGAGGTCCACAGATACGCAGTATTTT. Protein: CASSFMGGRSTDTQYF. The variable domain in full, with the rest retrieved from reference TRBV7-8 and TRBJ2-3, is GAGVSQSPRYKVAKRGQDVALRCDPISGHVSLFWYQQALGQGPEFLTYFQNEAQLDKSGLPSDRFFAERPEGSVSTLKIQRTQQEDSAVYLCASSFMGGRSTDTQYFGPGTRLTVL.

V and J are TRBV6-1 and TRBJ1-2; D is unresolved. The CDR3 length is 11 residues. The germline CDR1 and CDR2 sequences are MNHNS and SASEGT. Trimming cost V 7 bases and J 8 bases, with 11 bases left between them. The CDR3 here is CASTQGGGYTF. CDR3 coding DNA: TGTGCCAGCACCCAAGGAGGCGGCTACACCTTC.

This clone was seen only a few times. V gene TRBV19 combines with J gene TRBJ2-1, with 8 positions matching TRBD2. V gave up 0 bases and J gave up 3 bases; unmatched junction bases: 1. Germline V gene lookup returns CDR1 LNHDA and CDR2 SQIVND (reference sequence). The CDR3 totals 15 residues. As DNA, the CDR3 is TGTGCCAGTAGTATAGATCTAGCGGGCTACAATGAGCAGTTCTTC. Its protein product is CASSIDLAGYNEQFF.

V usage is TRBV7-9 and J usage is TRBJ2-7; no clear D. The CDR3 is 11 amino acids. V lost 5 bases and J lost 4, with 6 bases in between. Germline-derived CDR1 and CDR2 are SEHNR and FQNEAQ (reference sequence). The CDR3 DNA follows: TGTGCCAGCAGCCCCCTATACGAGCAGTACTTC. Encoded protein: CASSPLYEQYF. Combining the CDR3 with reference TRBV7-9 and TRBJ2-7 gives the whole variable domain DTGVSQNPRHKITKRGQNVTFRCDPISEHNRLYWYRQTLGQGPEFLTYFQNEAQLEKSRLLSDRFSAERPKGSFSTLEIQRTEQGDSAMYLCASSPLYEQYFGPGTRLTVT.

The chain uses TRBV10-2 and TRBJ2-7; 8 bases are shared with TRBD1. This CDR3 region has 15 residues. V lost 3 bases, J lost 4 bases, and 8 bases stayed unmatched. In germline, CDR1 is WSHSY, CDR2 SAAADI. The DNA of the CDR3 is TGCGCCAGCAGTGACCCTGGACAGGGCCTGTACGAGCAGTACTTC. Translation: CASSDPGQGLYEQYF.

The CDR3: CASSQDKGTVVQETQYF. For the CDR3, the DNA is TGCGCCAGCAGCCAAGATAAGGGGACAGTGGTCCAAGAGACCCAGTACTTC. V gene TRBV4-1 combines with J gene TRBJ2-5; 7 bases map to TRBD1. This CDR3 is 17 amino acids long. The V segment lost 0 bases and the J segment 1 base; nucleotides outside the gene matches: 8. Germline V gives CDR1 MGHRA, CDR2 YSYEKL.

Here the CDR3 reads CASSYSGADTIYF. DNA for the CDR3: TGTGCCAGCAGTTACTCCGGGGCTGACACCATATATTTT. This chain connects TRBV6-5 to TRBJ1-3, with D possibly being TRBD1 (5 bases). V lost 0 bases to trimming and J lost 8 bases, with 8 bases between them. Germline V gives CDR1 MNHEY, CDR2 SVGAGI. CDR3 length: 13 residues.

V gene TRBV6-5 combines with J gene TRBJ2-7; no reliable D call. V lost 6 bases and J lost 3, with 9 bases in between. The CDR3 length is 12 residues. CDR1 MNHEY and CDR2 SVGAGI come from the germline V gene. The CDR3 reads CASRNRNYEQYF. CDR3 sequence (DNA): TGTGCCAGCAGGAATAGAAACTACGAGCAGTACTTC.

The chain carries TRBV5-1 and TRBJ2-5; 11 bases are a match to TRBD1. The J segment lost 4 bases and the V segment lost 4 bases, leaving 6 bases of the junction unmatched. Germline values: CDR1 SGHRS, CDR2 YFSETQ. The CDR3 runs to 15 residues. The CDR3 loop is CASSGDGTGGETQYF. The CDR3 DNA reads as TGCGCCAGCAGCGGTGACGGGACAGGGGGAGAGACCCAGTACTTC.

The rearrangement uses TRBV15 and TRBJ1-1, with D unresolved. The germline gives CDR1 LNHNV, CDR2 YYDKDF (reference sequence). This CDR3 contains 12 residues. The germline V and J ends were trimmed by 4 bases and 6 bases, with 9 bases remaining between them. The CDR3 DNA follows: TGTGCCACCAGCACAGAGAGGGCTGAAGCTTTCTTT. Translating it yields CATSTERAEAFF.

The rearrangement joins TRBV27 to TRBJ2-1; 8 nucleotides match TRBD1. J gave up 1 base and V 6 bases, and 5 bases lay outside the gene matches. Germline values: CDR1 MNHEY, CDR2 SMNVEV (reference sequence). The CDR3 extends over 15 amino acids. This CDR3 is CASSSGQVSYNEQFF. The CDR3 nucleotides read TGTGCCAGCAGCTCGGGACAGGTTTCCTACAATGAGCAGTTCTTC.

In nucleotides, the CDR3 is TGTGCCAGCAGTCCCGGGACTAGGGTCACTGAAGCTTTCTTT. Protein: CASSPGTRVTEAFF. This chain links TRBV27 with TRBJ1-1, with D perhaps matching TRBD1 (5 bases). CDR3 length: 14 residues. V shed 5 bases and J shed 4 bases, with 14 bases lying between them. Germline V CDR1 and CDR2: MNHEY, SMNVEV (reference sequence).

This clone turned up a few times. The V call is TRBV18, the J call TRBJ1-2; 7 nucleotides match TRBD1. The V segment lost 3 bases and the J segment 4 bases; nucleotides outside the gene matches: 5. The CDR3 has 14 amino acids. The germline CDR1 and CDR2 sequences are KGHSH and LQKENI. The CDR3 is CASSPAGTAYGYTF. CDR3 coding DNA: TGTGCCAGCTCACCCGCCGGGACAGCCTATGGCTACACCTTC. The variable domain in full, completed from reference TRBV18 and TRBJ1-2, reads NAGVMQNPRHLVRRRGQEARLRCSPMKGHSHVYWYRQLPEEGLKFMVYLQKENIIDESGMPKERFSAEFPKEGPSILRIQQVVRGDSAAYFCASSPAGTAYGYTFGSGTRLTVV.

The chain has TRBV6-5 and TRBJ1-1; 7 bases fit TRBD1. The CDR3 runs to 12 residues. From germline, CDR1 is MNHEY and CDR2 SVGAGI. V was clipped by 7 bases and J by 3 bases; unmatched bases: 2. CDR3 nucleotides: TGTGCCAGCACTACAGGGGACACTGAAGCTTTCTTT. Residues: CASTTGDTEAFF.

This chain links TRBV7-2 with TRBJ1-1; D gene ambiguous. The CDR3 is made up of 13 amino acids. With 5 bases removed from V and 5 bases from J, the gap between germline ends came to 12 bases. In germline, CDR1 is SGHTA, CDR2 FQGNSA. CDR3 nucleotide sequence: TGTGCCAGCAGCCCCGGGAGAGAAACTGAAGCTTTCTTT. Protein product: CASSPGRETEAFF.